The present T cell receptor beta chain was sequenced within a study of neurological immune-mediated disorders. This CDR3 contains 13 residues. The germline CDR1 and CDR2 sequences are SSHAT and FNYEAQ (reference sequence). This clonotype was recorded at least ten times. One junction end does not reproduce the germline sequence, and a read error may be involved. TCRdb re-analysed the 5' RACE reads in MiXCR, keeping a single row per CDR3 protein. There are roughly 100,000 distinct CDR3 sequences in the sample; roughly 3.2% occur only once, and roughly 2.9% lies in the top ten. The clonotype comes from a woman in her forties or fifties with multiple sclerosis. What was sequenced was PBMCs. The genes are TRBV7-7 and TRBJ2-4; no firm D call. The CDR3 loop reads CASSQSFGDIQYF. The CDR3 DNA follows: TGTGCTAGCAGCCAGAGTTTTGGTGACATTCAGTACTTC.